Each of the 10 T cell receptor beta chains below was sequenced from the same sample in a study of T-cell memory formation after mild COVID-19. TCRdb re-called the 5' RACE reads through MiXCR, storing one row per CDR3 protein. The sample has some 330,000 distinct CDR3 sequences, more than 20% seen once. The sequencing input was PBMCs or a T cell subset sorted from them (not recorded which). The receptors come from an adult woman who had mild COVID-19 (a few samples of this study predate the infection). Cell type and time point are not known.

The sample holds a few counts of this clonotype. The chain recombines TRBV5-1 with TRBJ2-7; D might be TRBD2 (7 bases). The CDR3 extends over 13 amino acids. V was trimmed by 4 bases and J by 6 bases, leaving 14 bases between them. Germline values: CDR1 SGHRS, CDR2 YFSETQ. The CDR3 coding sequence is TGCGCCAGCAGCGAGGGGGGGATAGGCGAGCAGTACTTC. It translates to CASSEGGIGEQYF.

This clonotype has a handful of counts. The rearrangement joins TRBV4-2 to TRBJ2-7, with D possibly being TRBD2 (5 bases). CDR1 is LGHNA and CDR2 is YNFKEQ in the germline V gene. The CDR3 consists of 18 residues. Trimming cost V 0 bases and J 4 bases, with 22 bases left between them. The CDR3 loop is CASSQDPPTRFRWYEQYF. CDR3 bases: TGTGCCAGCAGCCAAGATCCCCCTACTAGGTTTAGGTGGTACGAGCAGTACTTC.

The chain carries TRBV6-1 and TRBJ1-2; 7 positions agree with TRBD1. CDR1 is MNHNS, CDR2 SASEGT, per germline. The CDR3 consists of 14 residues. V trimming: 3 bases; J trimming: 3 bases; junction bases outside the gene matches: 4. The CDR3 DNA is TGTGCCAGCAGTGATGGGGACAGTTACTATGGCTACACCTTC. This encodes CASSDGDSYYGYTF.

This sequence joins TRBV12-3 or TRBV12-4 and TRBJ1-5; D uncertain. V shed 1 base and J shed 5 bases, with 9 bases lying between them. The CDR3 runs 14 residues. Written as DNA, the CDR3 is TGTGCCAGCAGTTTAGTTGAGGGCGATCAGCCCCAGCATTTT. This encodes CASSLVEGDQPQHF.

This clonotype was counted a few times. The chain couples TRBV11-3 to TRBJ2-3, with TRBD2 identical over 7 bases. This CDR3 contains 14 residues. In germline, CDR1 is SGHNT, CDR2 YENEEA. The ends lost 0 bases at V and 5 bases at J; junction bases unmatched: 2. The DNA for the CDR3 is TGTGCCAGCAGCTTAGACGGGACTAAAGATACGCAGTATTTT. Protein: CASSLDGTKDTQYF.

There are a few counts of this clonotype. For the CDR3, the DNA is TGCGCCAGCAGCCCCAGGGTTGGGGAGCAGTACTTC. Its protein is CASSPRVGEQYF. The rearrangement links TRBV5-1 to TRBJ2-7, with D perhaps TRBD1 (5 bases). The V end lost 4 bases, the J end lost 7 bases, and 12 bases lay between the germline ends. In germline, CDR1 is SGHRS, CDR2 YFSETQ. The CDR3 totals 12 residues.

This clonotype showed up just a few times. V and J are TRBV14 and TRBJ1-1; D not resolved. The V end lost 4 bases, the J end lost 4 bases, and 4 bases lay between the germline ends. Germline V lookup: CDR1 SGHDN, CDR2 FVKESK. This CDR3 has 11 residues. CDR3 bases: TGTGCCAGCAGCCGCGTCACTGAAGCTTTCTTT. This sequence encodes CASSRVTEAFF.

V usage is TRBV5-1 and J usage is TRBJ2-5; possible D gene TRBD2, 5 bases. The germline V gene has CDR1 SGHRS and CDR2 YFSETQ. V was trimmed by 3 bases and J by 5 bases, leaving 11 bases between them. This CDR3 contains 13 residues. In DNA form, the CDR3 reads TGCGCCAGCAGCTCGGACTGGAGGGAGACCCAGTACTTC. Its protein is CASSSDWRETQYF.

This clonotype was counted at least ten times. This chain connects TRBV5-1 to TRBJ2-5; 7 positions agree with TRBD1. The CDR3 consists of 15 residues. Germline CDR1 SGHRS, CDR2 YFSETQ. V was pared by 4 bases and J by 4 bases, with 10 bases of the junction left unmatched. The CDR3 DNA is TGCGCCAGCAGCGTCCTCCCGGGACAGATAGAGACCCAGTACTTC. Residues: CASSVLPGQIETQYF.

The chain carries TRBV7-6 and TRBJ2-7, with 9 nucleotides matching TRBD2. Germline CDR1 SGHVS, CDR2 FNYEAQ. V lost 2 bases, J lost 6 bases, and 17 bases stayed unmatched. The CDR3 contains 18 residues. CDR3 sequence reads: CASSLLVRDSGRFFEQYF. The CDR3 DNA reads TGTGCCAGCAGCTTATTAGTCCGGGATAGCGGGAGATTTTTCGAGCAGTACTTC.